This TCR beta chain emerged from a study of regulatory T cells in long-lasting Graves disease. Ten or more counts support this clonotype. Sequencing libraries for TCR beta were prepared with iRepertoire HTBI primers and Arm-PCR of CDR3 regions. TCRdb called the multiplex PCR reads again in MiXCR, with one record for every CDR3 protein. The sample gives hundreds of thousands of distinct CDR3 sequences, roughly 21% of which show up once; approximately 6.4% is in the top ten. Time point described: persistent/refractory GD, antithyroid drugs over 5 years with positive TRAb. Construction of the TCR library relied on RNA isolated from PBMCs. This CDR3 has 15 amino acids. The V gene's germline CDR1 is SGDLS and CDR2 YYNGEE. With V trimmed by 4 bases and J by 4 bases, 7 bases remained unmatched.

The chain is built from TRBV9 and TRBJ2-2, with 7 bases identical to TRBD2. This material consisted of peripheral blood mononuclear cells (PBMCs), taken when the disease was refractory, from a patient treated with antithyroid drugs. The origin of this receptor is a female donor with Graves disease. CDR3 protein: CASSIAGDRTGELFF. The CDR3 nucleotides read TGTGCCAGCAGCATTGCGGGGGATCGCACCGGGGAGCTGTTTTTT. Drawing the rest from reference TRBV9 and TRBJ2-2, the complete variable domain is DSGVTQTPKHLITATGQRVTLRCSPRSGDLSVYWYQQSLDQGLQFLIQYYNGEERAKGNILERFSAQQFPDLHSELNLSSLELGDSALYFCASSIAGDRTGELFFGEGSRLTVL.